The rows below give T cell receptor beta chains drawn from one sample of a study of blood T cell repertoires in COVID-19. Clones were sequenced by immunoSEQ multiplex PCR, and TCRdb holds only the in-frame ones, with some missing. Of fewer than 200,000 clones in the sample, roughly 85% were seen once. Sequencing was carried out using peripheral blood. Receptors originate from a human donor with acute or convalescent COVID-19. The donor label of this sample is uncertain. The CDR3 runs from the conserved cysteine through the conserved F or W. Each record gives: J gene, V gene, D gene, CDR3 protein. The D gene is left open where the match is weak.

J gene: TRBJ2-1; V gene: TRBV4-2; D gene: TRBD2; CDR3 protein: CASSAGDAYNEQFF
J gene: TRBJ1-4; V gene: TRBV7-9; D gene: NA; CDR3 protein: CASSSSSGWATNEKLFF
J gene: TRBJ1-2; V gene: TRBV25-1; D gene: NA; CDR3 protein: CASSEGRRYGYTF
J gene: TRBJ1-1; V gene: TRBV2; D gene: TRBD1; CDR3 protein: CASRTEGTANTEAFF
J gene: TRBJ1-2; V gene: TRBV5-4; D gene: NA; CDR3 protein: CASRSSRYGYTF
J gene: TRBJ1-6; V gene: TRBV11-2; D gene: NA; CDR3 protein: CASSLAYNSPLHF
J gene: TRBJ1-2; V gene: TRBV5-1; D gene: NA; CDR3 protein: CASSRFGDYGYTF
J gene: TRBJ2-1; V gene: TRBV5-5; D gene: TRBD2; CDR3 protein: CASSWGASGVNEQFF
J gene: TRBJ1-1; V gene: TRBV19; D gene: NA; CDR3 protein: CASSPVPGMNTEAFF
J gene: TRBJ1-1; V gene: TRBV10-3; D gene: NA; CDR3 protein: CAISESELMNTEAFF
J gene: TRBJ1-2; V gene: TRBV6-5; D gene: TRBD1; CDR3 protein: CASNPRQGSGYTF
J gene: TRBJ1-6; V gene: TRBV4-1; D gene: NA; CDR3 protein: CASSQGEGVSYNSPLHF
J gene: TRBJ1-5; V gene: TRBV4-1; D gene: TRBD1; CDR3 protein: CASSQAYTGENQPQHF
J gene: TRBJ1-1; V gene: TRBV23-1; D gene: TRBD1; CDR3 protein: CASSPPPTGGNTEAFF
J gene: TRBJ2-1; V gene: TRBV7-8; D gene: TRBD1; CDR3 protein: CASSRGGRTPLYNEQFF
J gene: TRBJ1-1; V gene: TRBV28; D gene: NA; CDR3 protein: CASSLVGGRSEAFF
J gene: TRBJ1-5; V gene: TRBV19; D gene: NA; CDR3 protein: CASLDRFGNQPQHF
J gene: TRBJ1-6; V gene: TRBV5-6; D gene: TRBD1; CDR3 protein: CASSFNRGKSPLHF
J gene: TRBJ1-2; V gene: TRBV5-4; D gene: TRBD1; CDR3 protein: CASSPPGQGARVGGYTF
J gene: TRBJ1-2; V gene: TRBV19; D gene: NA; CDR3 protein: CASSMGRALSNYGYTF
J gene: TRBJ1-5; V gene: TRBV24-1; D gene: NA; CDR3 protein: CATSEGRDNYSNQPQHF
J gene: TRBJ1-6; V gene: TRBV20-1; D gene: NA; CDR3 protein: CSASDGRGNSPLHF
J gene: TRBJ1-1; V gene: TRBV2; D gene: NA; CDR3 protein: CASRPKAGNTEAFF
J gene: TRBJ2-2; V gene: TRBV7-3; D gene: NA; CDR3 protein: CASRNNGRDSNTENTGELFF
J gene: TRBJ1-2; V gene: TRBV19; D gene: TRBD1; CDR3 protein: CASRGQGQGYTF
J gene: TRBJ1-3; V gene: TRBV6-5; D gene: NA; CDR3 protein: CASRQGHFSGNTIYF
J gene: TRBJ1-1; V gene: TRBV5-1; D gene: TRBD1; CDR3 protein: CASSPSGTVNTEAFF
J gene: TRBJ2-1; V gene: TRBV11-2; D gene: NA; CDR3 protein: CASSEGQNRGNEQFF
J gene: TRBJ1-5; V gene: TRBV9; D gene: NA; CDR3 protein: CASSVAGGNQPQHF
J gene: TRBJ2-1; V gene: TRBV29-1; D gene: NA; CDR3 protein: CSVEGQWNNEQFF
J gene: TRBJ1-6; V gene: TRBV9; D gene: TRBD1; CDR3 protein: CASSETGANNSPLHF
J gene: TRBJ2-7; V gene: TRBV9; D gene: NA; CDR3 protein: CASSDRDSLGLSAYEQYF
J gene: TRBJ1-4; V gene: TRBV18; D gene: NA; CDR3 protein: CASTLRQQNEKLFF
J gene: TRBJ2-3; V gene: TRBV29-1; D gene: TRBD1; CDR3 protein: CSVARTGTREDTQYF
J gene: TRBJ2-5; V gene: TRBV20-1; D gene: NA; CDR3 protein: CSARPGGTQYF
J gene: TRBJ1-5; V gene: TRBV27; D gene: NA; CDR3 protein: CASSPGTLGNQPQHF
J gene: TRBJ1-5; V gene: TRBV7-2; D gene: TRBD1; CDR3 protein: CASSINGQVGVQPQHF
J gene: TRBJ2-7; V gene: TRBV2; D gene: TRBD1; CDR3 protein: CASKQGIYEQYF
J gene: TRBJ1-6; V gene: TRBV5-8; D gene: NA; CDR3 protein: CASSPYRDGSPLHF
J gene: TRBJ2-1; V gene: TRBV7-3; D gene: TRBD2; CDR3 protein: CASSSWDAGGPDNEQFF
J gene: TRBJ1-2; V gene: TRBV3-1/TRBV3-2; D gene: NA; CDR3 protein: CASSQGRGGYTF
J gene: TRBJ1-3; V gene: TRBV5-1; D gene: NA; CDR3 protein: CASSYTEGGANSGNTIYF
J gene: TRBJ2-1; V gene: TRBV6-4; D gene: NA; CDR3 protein: CASSDRGMSYNEQFF